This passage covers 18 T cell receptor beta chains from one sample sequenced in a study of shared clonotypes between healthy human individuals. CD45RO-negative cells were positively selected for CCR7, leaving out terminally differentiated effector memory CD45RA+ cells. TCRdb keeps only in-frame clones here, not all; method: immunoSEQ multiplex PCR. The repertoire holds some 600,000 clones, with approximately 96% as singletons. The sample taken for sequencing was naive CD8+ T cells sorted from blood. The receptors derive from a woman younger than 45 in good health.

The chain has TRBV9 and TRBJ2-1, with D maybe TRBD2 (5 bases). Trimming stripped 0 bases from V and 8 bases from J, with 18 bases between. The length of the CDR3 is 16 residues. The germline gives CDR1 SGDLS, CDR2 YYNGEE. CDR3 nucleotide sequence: TGTGCCAGCAGCGTAGATCGAGGAGGACTCCGCGATGAGCAGTTCTTC. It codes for CASSVDRGGLRDEQFF.

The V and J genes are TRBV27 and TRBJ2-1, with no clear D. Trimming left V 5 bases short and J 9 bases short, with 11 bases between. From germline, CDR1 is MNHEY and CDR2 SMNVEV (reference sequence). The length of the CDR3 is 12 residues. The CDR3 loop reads CASSPTGLEQFF. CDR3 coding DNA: TGTGCCAGCAGTCCGACCGGGCTTGAGCAGTTCTTC.

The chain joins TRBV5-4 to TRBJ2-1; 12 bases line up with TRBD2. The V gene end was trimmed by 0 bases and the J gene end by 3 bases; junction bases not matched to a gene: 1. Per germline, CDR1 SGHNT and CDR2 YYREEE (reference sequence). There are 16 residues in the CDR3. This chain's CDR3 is CASSLEGLAGYNEQFF. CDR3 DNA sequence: TGTGCCAGCAGCTTGGAGGGACTAGCGGGCTACAATGAGCAGTTCTTC.

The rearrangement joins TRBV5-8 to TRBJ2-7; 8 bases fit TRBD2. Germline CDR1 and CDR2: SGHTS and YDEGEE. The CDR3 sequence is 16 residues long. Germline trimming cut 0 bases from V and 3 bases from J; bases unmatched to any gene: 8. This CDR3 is CASSLATREGLYEQYF. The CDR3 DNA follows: TGTGCCAGCAGCTTGGCAACCCGGGAGGGCCTCTACGAGCAGTACTTC.

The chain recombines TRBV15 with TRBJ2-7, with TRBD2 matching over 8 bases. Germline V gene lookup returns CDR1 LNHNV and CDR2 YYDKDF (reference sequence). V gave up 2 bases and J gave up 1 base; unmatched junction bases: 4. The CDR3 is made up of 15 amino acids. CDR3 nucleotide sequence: TGTGCCACCAGCAGAAGCGGGAGTAAGTCCTACGAGCAGTACTTC. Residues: CATSRSGSKSYEQYF.

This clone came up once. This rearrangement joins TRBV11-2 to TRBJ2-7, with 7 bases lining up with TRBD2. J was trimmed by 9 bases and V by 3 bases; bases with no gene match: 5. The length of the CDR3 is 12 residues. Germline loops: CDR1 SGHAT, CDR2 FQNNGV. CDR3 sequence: CASSFGTKGQYF. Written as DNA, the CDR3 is TGTGCCAGCAGCTTTGGGACTAAAGGGCAGTACTTC.

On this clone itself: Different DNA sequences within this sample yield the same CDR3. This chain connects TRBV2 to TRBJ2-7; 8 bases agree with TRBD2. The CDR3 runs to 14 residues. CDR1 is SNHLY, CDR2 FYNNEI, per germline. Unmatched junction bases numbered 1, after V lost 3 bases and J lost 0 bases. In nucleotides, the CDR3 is TGTGCCAGCAGTGAGGCGGGAGGCTCCTACGAGCAGTACTTC. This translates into CASSEAGGSYEQYF.

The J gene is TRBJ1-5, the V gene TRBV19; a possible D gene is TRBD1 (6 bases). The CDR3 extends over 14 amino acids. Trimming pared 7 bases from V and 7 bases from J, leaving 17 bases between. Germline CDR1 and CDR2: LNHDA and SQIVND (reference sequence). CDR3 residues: CASNEGAGGQPQHF. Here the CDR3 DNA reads TGTGCCAGTAATGAGGGTGCGGGGGGCCAGCCCCAGCATTTT.

For the CDR3, the DNA is TGTGCCAGCAGCTTAGGGGGATACACAGATACGCAGTATTTT. Amino acids: CASSLGGYTDTQYF. This chain connects TRBV11-2 to TRBJ2-3; D not certain. This CDR3 is 14 amino acids long. V shed 1 base and J shed 2 bases, with 7 bases lying between them. Germline V gene sequence: CDR1 SGHAT, CDR2 FQNNGV.

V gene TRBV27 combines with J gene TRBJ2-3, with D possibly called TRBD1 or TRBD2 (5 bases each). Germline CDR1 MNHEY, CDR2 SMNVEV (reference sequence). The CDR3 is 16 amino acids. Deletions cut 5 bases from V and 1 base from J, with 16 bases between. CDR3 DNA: TGTGCCAGCAGTCGGATATCGGGGCCGCGCACAGATACGCAGTATTTT. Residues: CASSRISGPRTDTQYF.

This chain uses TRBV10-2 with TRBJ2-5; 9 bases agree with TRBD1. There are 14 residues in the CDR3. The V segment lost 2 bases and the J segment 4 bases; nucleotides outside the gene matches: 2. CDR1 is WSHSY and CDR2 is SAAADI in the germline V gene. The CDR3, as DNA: TGCGCCAGCAGTGAGACGGACAGGGGAGAGACCCAGTACTTC. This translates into CASSETDRGETQYF.

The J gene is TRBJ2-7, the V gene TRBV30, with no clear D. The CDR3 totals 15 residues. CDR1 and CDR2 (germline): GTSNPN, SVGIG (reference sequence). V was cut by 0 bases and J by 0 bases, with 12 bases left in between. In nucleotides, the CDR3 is TGTGCCTGGAGTGTACGCGGCCTCAGCTCCTACGAGCAGTACTTC. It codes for CAWSVRGLSSYEQYF.

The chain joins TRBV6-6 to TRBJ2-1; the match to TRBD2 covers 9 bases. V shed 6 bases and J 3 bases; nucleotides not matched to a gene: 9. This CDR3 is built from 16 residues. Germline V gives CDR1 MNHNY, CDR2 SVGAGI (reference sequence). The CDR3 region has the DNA TGTGCCAGCAGCCCCGTGATGCGGGAGGGCTACAATGAGCAGTTCTTC. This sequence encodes CASSPVMREGYNEQFF.

The CDR3 DNA reads TGTGCCAGCAGCTTTGTAGGCGGGCGGAATGAGCAGTTCTTC. Translating gives CASSFVGGRNEQFF. The V and J genes are TRBV11-1 and TRBJ2-1; D perhaps matches TRBD2 (5 bases). The V gene's germline CDR1 is SGHAT and CDR2 FQDESV (reference sequence). This CDR3 has 14 residues. The V and J ends lost 3 bases and 7 bases respectively, with 13 bases between them.

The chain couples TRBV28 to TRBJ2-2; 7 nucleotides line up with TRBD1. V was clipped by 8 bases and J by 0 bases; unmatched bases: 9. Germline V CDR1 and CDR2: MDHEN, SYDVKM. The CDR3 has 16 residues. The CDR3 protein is CASSADRVANTGELFF. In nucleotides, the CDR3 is TGTGCCAGCTCCGCCGACAGGGTGGCGAACACCGGGGAGCTGTTTTTT.

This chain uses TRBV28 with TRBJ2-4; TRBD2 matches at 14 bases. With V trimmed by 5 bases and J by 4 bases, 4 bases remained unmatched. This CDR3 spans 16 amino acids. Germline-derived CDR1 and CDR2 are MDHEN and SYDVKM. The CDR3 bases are TGTGCCAGCAGTCCGGGACTAGCGGGAGTAAAAAACATTCAGTACTTC. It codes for CASSPGLAGVKNIQYF.

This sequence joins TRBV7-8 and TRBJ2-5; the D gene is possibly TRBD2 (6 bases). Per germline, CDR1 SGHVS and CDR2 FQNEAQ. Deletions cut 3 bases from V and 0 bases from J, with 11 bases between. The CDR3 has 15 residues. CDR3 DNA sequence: TGTGCCAGCAGCTTTTTAGCGGCGTACCAAGAGACCCAGTACTTC. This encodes CASSFLAAYQETQYF. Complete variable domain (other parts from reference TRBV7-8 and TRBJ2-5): GAGVSQSPRYKVAKRGQDVALRCDPISGHVSLFWYQQALGQGPEFLTYFQNEAQLDKSGLPSDRFFAERPEGSVSTLKIQRTQQEDSAVYLCASSFLAAYQETQYFGPGTRLLVL.

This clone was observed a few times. The CDR3 coding sequence is TGTGCCAGCAGCTCGAACTCCTACGAGCAGTACTTC. The encoded protein is CASSSNSYEQYF. The chain uses TRBV11-3 and TRBJ2-7; D unclear. This CDR3 comprises 12 residues. Germline CDR1 SGHNT, CDR2 YENEEA. Trimming cost V 4 bases and J 0 bases, with 4 bases left between them. Complete variable domain (other parts from reference TRBV11-3 and TRBJ2-7): EAGVVQSPRYKIIEKKQPVAFWCNPISGHNTLYWYLQNLGQGPELLIRYENEEAVDDSQLPKDRFSAERLKGVDSTLKIQPAELGDSAVYLCASSSNSYEQYFGPGTRLTVT.